The 24 T cell receptor beta chains below come from one sample, sequenced in a study of blood T cells in healthy people across ages. With a J-beta primer mix and a sample-barcoded 5' primer, a second PCR ran about 7 to 11 cycles. TCRdb analysed the 5' RACE reads with MiXCR anew, one entry per CDR3 protein. The sample contains 550,000 to 800,000 distinct CDR3 sequences, roughly 32% of which appear only once. Sequencing was carried out using blood. Every receptor here comes from a woman of 80 years or more in good health.

Points on this clonotype: This may stem from a read error, because a much larger clone lies one nucleotide away. In DNA form, the CDR3 reads TGTACCAGCAGTTATAACGAGCGGTCTGAAGCTTTCTTT. Amino acid sequence: CTSSYNERSEAFF. The J gene is TRBJ1-1, the V gene TRBV6-2 or TRBV6-3; D not resolved. The CDR3 length is 13 residues. In germline, CDR1 is MNHEY, CDR2 SVGEGT.

J is TRBJ1-2 and V is TRBV10-3; the match to TRBD1 covers 9 bases. The CDR3 spans 13 residues. V gave up 11 bases and J gave up 4 bases; unmatched junction bases: 8. Germline V gene data show CDR1 as ENHRY and CDR2 as SYGVKD. The CDR3, as DNA: TGTGCCCTGCGCCGGGACAGGGCCTATGGCTACACCTTC. Residues: CALRRDRAYGYTF.

This clonotype was observed at least ten times. V is TRBV10-3 and J is TRBJ2-7, with 10 bases that match TRBD1. The length of the CDR3 is 16 residues. In germline, CDR1 is ENHRY, CDR2 SYGVKD. V was pared by 4 bases and J by 6 bases, with 12 bases of the junction left unmatched. The CDR3 spells CAISGDRGNARGEQYF. In DNA form, the CDR3 reads TGTGCCATCAGTGGGGACAGGGGAAACGCGAGAGGCGAGCAGTACTTC.

A remark on this clonotype: A much bigger clone sits one base away, suggesting this may be a read error. The chain has TRBV12-3 or TRBV12-4 and TRBJ2-5; maybe TRBD1 (6 bases). The CDR3 spans 17 residues. V was clipped by 4 bases and J by 11 bases, with 29 bases between them. CDR3 sequence (DNA): TGTGCCAGCAGTTCACAGGGACCAGGAACAGAATCCTACGGGCAGTACTTC. Encoded protein: CASSSQGPGTESYGQYF.

The rearrangement links TRBV20-1 to TRBJ2-7; 7 bases agree with TRBD1. CDR3 length: 12 residues. Germline V gene data show CDR1 as DFQATT and CDR2 as SNEGSKA (reference sequence). The CDR3 region is CNATGTAYEQYF. CDR3 DNA: TGCAATGCGACCGGGACAGCCTACGAGCAGTACTTC.

The chain joins TRBV12-3 or TRBV12-4 to TRBJ2-3, with a possible D match to TRBD2 (6 bases). Trimming pared 3 bases from V and 8 bases from J, leaving 9 bases between. CDR3 size: 12 residues. The CDR3 DNA is TGTGCCAGCAGTTTTTTCGGGGGTACGCAGTATTTT. Protein sequence: CASSFFGGTQYF.

V usage is TRBV5-6 and J usage is TRBJ2-3, with D maybe TRBD2 (5 bases). Per germline, CDR1 SGHDT and CDR2 YYEEEE. V dropped 6 bases and J dropped 6 bases, with 17 bases sitting between them. The CDR3 extends over 14 amino acids. For the CDR3, the DNA is TGTGCCAGCACCTCCGTGGAGGATAAGGATACGCAGTATTTT. Protein sequence: CASTSVEDKDTQYF.

This clonotype was recorded at least ten times. The chain joins TRBV5-1 to TRBJ2-5; D could derive from TRBD1 or TRBD2 (6 bases each). The germline gives CDR1 SGHRS, CDR2 YFSETQ. CDR3 length equals 15 residues. V was trimmed by 1 base and J by 5 bases, leaving 15 bases between them. In DNA, the CDR3 is TGCGCCAGCAGCTTGTCGGGGGCCATACGGGAGACCCAGTACTTC. Protein product: CASSLSGAIRETQYF. Filled out from reference TRBV5-1 and TRBJ2-5, the complete variable domain reads KAGVTQTPRYLIKTRGQQVTLSCSPISGHRSVSWYQQTPGQGLQFLFEYFSETQRNKGNFPGRFSGRQFSNSRSEMNVSTLELGDSALYLCASSLSGAIRETQYFGPGTRLLVL.

This chain connects TRBV7-2 to TRBJ1-2; D perhaps matches TRBD1 (6 bases). Trimming shortened V by 3 bases and J by 6 bases, and 11 bases separated the two germline ends. The CDR3 is 13 amino acids. Germline V gene data show CDR1 as SGHTA and CDR2 as FQGNSA. The DNA for the CDR3 is TGTGCCAGCAGCTTGGGCAACAGGGATGGCTACACCTTC. Translated: CASSLGNRDGYTF.

This clonotype was picked up many times. The chain is built from TRBV28 and TRBJ2-5; D unresolved. With 2 bases removed from V and 6 bases from J, the gap between germline ends came to 4 bases. Germline CDR1 reads MDHEN; CDR2 reads SYDVKM. The CDR3 is 11 residues long. The chain's CDR3 is CASSLTKTQYF. In nucleotides, the CDR3 is TGTGCCAGCAGTTTAACAAAGACCCAGTACTTC.

This clonotype was counted at least ten times. CDR3 region: CSASRQGAGYTF. DNA of the CDR3: TGCAGTGCCAGCCGCCAGGGAGCTGGCTACACCTTC. The chain carries TRBV20-1 and TRBJ1-2; TRBD1 might be the D (5 bases). Germline loops: CDR1 DFQATT, CDR2 SNEGSKA (reference sequence). CDR3 length: 12 residues. Trimming removed 6 bases from V and 7 bases from J, with 15 bases in between.

This clonotype was counted many times. This chain uses TRBV29-1 with TRBJ1-2, with a possible D match to TRBD1 (5 bases). Germline-derived CDR1 and CDR2 are SQVTM and ANQGSEA. The ends were cut back, 6 bases at V and 7 bases at J, with 9 bases in the middle. CDR3 length: 10 amino acids. The CDR3 loop reads CSVQGPGYTF. The CDR3 nucleotides are TGCAGCGTCCAGGGCCCTGGCTACACCTTC.

The V call is TRBV11-1, the J call TRBJ2-7, with 8 bases identical to TRBD1. Germline assignment: CDR1 SGHAT and CDR2 FQDESV (reference sequence). Losses at the gene ends were 6 bases for V and 6 bases for J; bases not matched to a gene: 7. The CDR3 is 13 amino acids. CDR3 in amino acids: CASRMTGVSEQYF. The CDR3 nucleotides are TGTGCCAGCAGGATGACAGGGGTAAGCGAGCAGTACTTC.

Many counts were recorded for this clonotype. CDR3 DNA sequence: TGTGCCAGCAGCCCGAAGGCGGGGACTCTCGGGGCCCAGTACTTC. It specifies CASSPKAGTLGAQYF. This chain connects TRBV7-2 to TRBJ2-5; maybe TRBD2 (6 bases). The CDR3 consists of 15 residues. The V end lost 5 bases, the J end lost 9 bases, and 22 bases lay between the germline ends. The germline V gene encodes CDR1 SGHTA and CDR2 FQGNSA.

This clonotype was detected ten times or more. The chain has TRBV6-5 and TRBJ2-1; 10 nucleotides align to TRBD2. V gave up 2 bases and J gave up 5 bases; unmatched junction bases: 6. The V gene's germline CDR1 is MNHEY and CDR2 SVGAGI. CDR3 length: 16 residues. CDR3 in amino acids: CASSYRQRGGHNEQFF. The CDR3 DNA follows: TGTGCCAGCAGTTACCGGCAGCGGGGGGGCCACAATGAGCAGTTCTTC.

V and J are TRBV5-1 and TRBJ2-4, with 8 bases lining up with TRBD1. The last part of the DNA fits TRBJ2-7 better; the J call may be wrong. This CDR3 spans 16 amino acids. Looked up from germline, CDR1 is SGHRS and CDR2 is YFSETQ. The CDR3: CASSFWDRKFRNEQYF. CDR3 nucleotides: TGCGCCAGCAGCTTTTGGGACAGGAAGTTTCGCAACGAGCAGTACTTC.

This clonotype was found a few times. This may arise from a read error, as a much more abundant clone is one base away. The chain employs TRBV27 and TRBJ2-5; 7 bases match TRBD1. Germline CDR1 MNHEY, CDR2 SMNVEV (reference sequence). The CDR3 consists of 15 residues. Trimming cost V 4 bases and J 11 bases; bases outside gene matches: 16. In DNA, the CDR3 is TGTGCCAGCAGTTCACGGACAGGTCAATTCGGTGAGCAGTACTTC. It is translated as CASSSRTGQFGEQYF.

The genes are TRBV15 and TRBJ1-6; possible D gene TRBD1, 5 bases. V shed 2 bases and J shed 6 bases, with 11 bases lying between them. There are 15 residues in the CDR3. From germline, CDR1 is LNHNV and CDR2 YYDKDF (reference sequence). The CDR3 loop reads CATSRWDGGNSPLHF. As DNA, the CDR3 is TGTGCCACCAGCAGATGGGACGGGGGTAATTCACCCCTCCACTTT.

Here the CDR3 DNA reads TGTGCCAGCCTAAACAGGGGGCGGAACACTGAAGCTTTCTTT. It is translated as CASLNRGRNTEAFF. The rearrangement joins TRBV6-6 to TRBJ1-1; 9 bases agree with TRBD1. Germline CDR1 is MNHNY and CDR2 is SVGAGI (reference sequence). J was trimmed by 1 base and V by 8 bases; bases with no gene match: 5. CDR3 length equals 14 residues.

V and J are TRBV7-9 and TRBJ2-1; the D is unclear. The CDR3 totals 14 residues. V was clipped by 5 bases and J by 4 bases, with 12 bases between them. CDR1 is SEHNR and CDR2 is FQNEAQ in the germline V gene (reference sequence). CDR3 sequence reads: CASSPGARYNEQFF. The CDR3 DNA follows: TGTGCCAGCAGCCCGGGCGCGAGGTACAATGAGCAGTTCTTC. Together with reference TRBV7-9 and TRBJ2-1, the CDR3 gives the full variable domain: DTGVSQNPRHKITKRGQNVTFRCDPISEHNRLYWYRQTLGQGPEFLTYFQNEAQLEKSRLLSDRFSAERPKGSFSTLEIQRTEQGDSAMYLCASSPGARYNEQFFGPGTRLTVL.

For this clonotype: Just one base apart from a much larger clone, this may be a read error. This sequence joins TRBV12-3 or TRBV12-4 and TRBJ2-5, with a tentative D call TRBD1 (6 bases). V lost 7 bases to trimming and J lost 1 base, with 13 bases between them. The CDR3 totals 14 residues. DNA for the CDR3: TGTGCCAGCAACCCCAGGGGATCCCAAGAGACCCAGTACTTC. Translating it yields CASNPRGSQETQYF.

The chain is built from TRBV5-4 and TRBJ2-2, with 8 bases aligning to TRBD1. Germline values: CDR1 SGHNT, CDR2 YYREEE (reference sequence). CDR3 size: 17 residues. V shed 1 base, J shed 5 bases, and the junction held 10 bases outside the gene matches. As DNA, the CDR3 is TGTGCCAGCAGCTTGCTCAGGGGGCTATCTTCAACCGGGGAGCTGTTTTTT. Residues: CASSLLRGLSSTGELFF.

This clonotype appeared many times. The V and J genes are TRBV27 and TRBJ2-3; no clear D gene. The germline CDR1 and CDR2 sequences are MNHEY and SMNVEV (reference sequence). The CDR3 length is 12 residues. V was pared by 7 bases and J by 4 bases, with 9 bases between. The CDR3 loop reads CASKVGADTQYF. As DNA, the CDR3 is TGTGCCAGCAAGGTGGGCGCAGATACGCAGTATTTT.

With respect to this clonotype: Given a much more abundant clone one base away, this may be a read error. The genes are TRBV20-1 and TRBJ2-1; D may be TRBD2 (5 bases). Germline lookup yields CDR1 DFQATT and CDR2 SNEGSKA (reference sequence). This CDR3 is 11 amino acids long. Here the CDR3 reads CRARGPGEQFF. The CDR3 bases are TGCAGGGCTAGAGGGCCGGGTGAGCAGTTCTTC.